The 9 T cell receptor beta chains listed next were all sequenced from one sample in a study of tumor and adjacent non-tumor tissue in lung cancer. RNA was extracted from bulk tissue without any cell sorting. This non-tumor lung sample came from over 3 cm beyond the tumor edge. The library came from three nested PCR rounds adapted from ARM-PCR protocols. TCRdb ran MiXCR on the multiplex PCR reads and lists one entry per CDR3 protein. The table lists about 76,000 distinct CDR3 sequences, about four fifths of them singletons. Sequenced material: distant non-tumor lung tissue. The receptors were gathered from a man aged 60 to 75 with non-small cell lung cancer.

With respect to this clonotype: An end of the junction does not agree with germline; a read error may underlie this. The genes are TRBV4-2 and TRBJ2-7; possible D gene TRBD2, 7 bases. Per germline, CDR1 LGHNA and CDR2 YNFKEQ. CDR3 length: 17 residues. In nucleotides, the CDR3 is TGTGTCAGCCGCCAAGACGGCAGGGGCGGGAGCTCCTACGAGCAGTACTTC. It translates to CVSRQDGRGGSSYEQYF.

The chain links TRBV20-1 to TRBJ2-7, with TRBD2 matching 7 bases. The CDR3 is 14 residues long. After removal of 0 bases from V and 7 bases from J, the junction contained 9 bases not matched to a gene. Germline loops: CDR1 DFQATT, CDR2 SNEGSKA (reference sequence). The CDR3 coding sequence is TGCAGTGCTAGAGACCTGAAAGGGGACTATGAGCAGTACTTC. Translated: CSARDLKGDYEQYF.

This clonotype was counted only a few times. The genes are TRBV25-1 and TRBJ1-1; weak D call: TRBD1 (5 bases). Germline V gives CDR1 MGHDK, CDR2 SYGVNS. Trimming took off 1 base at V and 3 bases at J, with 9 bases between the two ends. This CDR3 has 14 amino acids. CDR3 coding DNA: TGTGCCAGCAGTGAATCTGGAGGGGACACTGAAGCTTTCTTT. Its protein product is CASSESGGDTEAFF.

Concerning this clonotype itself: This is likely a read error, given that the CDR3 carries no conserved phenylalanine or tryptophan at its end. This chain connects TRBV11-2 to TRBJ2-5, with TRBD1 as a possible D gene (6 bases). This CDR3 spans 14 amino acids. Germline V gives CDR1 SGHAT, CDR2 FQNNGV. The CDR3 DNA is TGTGTCAGCAGCTCCGGACAGTTTCTGGAGACCCAGTACTCC. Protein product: CVSSSGQFLETQYS.

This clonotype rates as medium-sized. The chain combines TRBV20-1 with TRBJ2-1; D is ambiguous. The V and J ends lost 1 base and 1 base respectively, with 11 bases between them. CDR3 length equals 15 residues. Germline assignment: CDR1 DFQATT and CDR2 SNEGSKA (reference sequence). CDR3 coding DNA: TGCAGTGCTAGAGGGCAGGCAGCGTCCTACAATGAGCAGTTCTTC. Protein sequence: CSARGQAASYNEQFF.

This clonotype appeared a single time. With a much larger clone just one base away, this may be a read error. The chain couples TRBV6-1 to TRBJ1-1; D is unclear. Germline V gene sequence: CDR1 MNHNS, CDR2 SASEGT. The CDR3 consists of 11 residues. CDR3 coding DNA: TGTGCCAGCACTGAATCCCCGGTTGCTTTCTTT. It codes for CASTESPVAFF.

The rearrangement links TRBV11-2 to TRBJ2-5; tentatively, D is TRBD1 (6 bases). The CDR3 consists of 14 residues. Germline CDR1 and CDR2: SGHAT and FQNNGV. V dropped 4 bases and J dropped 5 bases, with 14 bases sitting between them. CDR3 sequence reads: CASSSGQIHETQYF. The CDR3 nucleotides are TGTGCCAGCAGCTCTGGACAGATTCATGAGACCCAGTACTTC.

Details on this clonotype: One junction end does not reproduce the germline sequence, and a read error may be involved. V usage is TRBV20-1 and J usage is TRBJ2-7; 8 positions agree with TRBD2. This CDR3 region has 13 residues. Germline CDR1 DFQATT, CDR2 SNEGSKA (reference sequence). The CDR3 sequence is CSPGAGENYEQYF. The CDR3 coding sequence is TGCAGTCCCGGAGCGGGAGAGAACTACGAGCAGTATTTC.

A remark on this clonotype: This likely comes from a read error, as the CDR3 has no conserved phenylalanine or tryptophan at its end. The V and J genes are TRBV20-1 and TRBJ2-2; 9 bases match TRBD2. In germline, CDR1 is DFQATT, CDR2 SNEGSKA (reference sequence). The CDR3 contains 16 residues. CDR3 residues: CSARAISGGDTGKLFL. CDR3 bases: TGCAGTGCTAGGGCGATTAGCGGGGGAGACACCGGGAAGCTGTTTCTT.